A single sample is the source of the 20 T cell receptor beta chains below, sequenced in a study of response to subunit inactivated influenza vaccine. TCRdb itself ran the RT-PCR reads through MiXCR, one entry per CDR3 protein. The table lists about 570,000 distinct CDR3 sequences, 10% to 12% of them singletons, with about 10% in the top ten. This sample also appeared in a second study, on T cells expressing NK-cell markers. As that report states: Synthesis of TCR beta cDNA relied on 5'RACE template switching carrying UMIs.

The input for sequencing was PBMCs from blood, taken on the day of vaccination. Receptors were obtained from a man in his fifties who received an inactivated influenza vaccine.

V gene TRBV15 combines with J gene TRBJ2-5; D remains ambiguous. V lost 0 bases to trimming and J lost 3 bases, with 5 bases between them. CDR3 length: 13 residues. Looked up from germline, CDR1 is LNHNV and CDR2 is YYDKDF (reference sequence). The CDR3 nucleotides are TGTGCCACCAGCAGAGACTTTAAAGAGACCCAGTACTTC. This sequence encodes CATSRDFKETQYF. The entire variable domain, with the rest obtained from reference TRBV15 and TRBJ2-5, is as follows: DAMVIQNPRYQVTQFGKPVTLSCSQTLNHNVMYWYQQKSSQAPKLLFHYYDKDFNNEADTPDNFQSRRPNTSFCFLDIRSPGLGDTAMYLCATSRDFKETQYFGPGTRLLVL.

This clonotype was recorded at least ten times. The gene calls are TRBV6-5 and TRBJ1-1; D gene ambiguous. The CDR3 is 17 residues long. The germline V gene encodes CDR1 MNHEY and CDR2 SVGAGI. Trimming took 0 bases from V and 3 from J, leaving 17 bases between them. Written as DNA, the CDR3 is TGTGCCAGCAGTTACTCGATCGGGGAAGAGATGGACACTGAAGCTTTCTTT. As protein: CASSYSIGEEMDTEAFF.

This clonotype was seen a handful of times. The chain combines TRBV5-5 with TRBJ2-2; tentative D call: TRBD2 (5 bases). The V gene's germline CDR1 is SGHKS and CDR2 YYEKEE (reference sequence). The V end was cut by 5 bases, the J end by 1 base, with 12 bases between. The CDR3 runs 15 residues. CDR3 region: CASRPAERNTGELFF. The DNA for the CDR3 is TGTGCCAGCAGGCCAGCGGAACGGAACACCGGGGAGCTGTTTTTT.

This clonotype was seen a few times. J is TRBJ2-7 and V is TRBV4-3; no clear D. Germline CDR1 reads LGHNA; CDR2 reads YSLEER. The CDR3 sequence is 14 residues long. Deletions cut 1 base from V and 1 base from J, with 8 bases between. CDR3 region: CASSQGFRSYEQYF. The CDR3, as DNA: TGCGCCAGCAGCCAAGGGTTTAGGTCCTACGAGCAGTACTTC.

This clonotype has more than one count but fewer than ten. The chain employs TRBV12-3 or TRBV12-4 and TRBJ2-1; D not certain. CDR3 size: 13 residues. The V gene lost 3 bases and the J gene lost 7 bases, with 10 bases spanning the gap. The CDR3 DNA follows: TGTGCCAGCAGTTTGTCGGGTTTAAATGAGCAGTTCTTC. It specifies CASSLSGLNEQFF.

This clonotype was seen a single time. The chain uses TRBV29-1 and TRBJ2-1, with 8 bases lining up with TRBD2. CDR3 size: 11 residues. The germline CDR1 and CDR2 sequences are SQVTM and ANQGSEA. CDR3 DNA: TGCACAGCGGGAGCCTACAATGAGCAGTTCTTC. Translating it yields CTAGAYNEQFF.

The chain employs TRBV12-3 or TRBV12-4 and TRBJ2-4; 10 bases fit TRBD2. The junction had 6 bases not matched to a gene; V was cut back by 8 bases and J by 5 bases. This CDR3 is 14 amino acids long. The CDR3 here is CASSLAGVQNIQYF. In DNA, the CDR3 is TGTGCCAGCTCCCTAGCGGGAGTCCAAAACATTCAGTACTTC.

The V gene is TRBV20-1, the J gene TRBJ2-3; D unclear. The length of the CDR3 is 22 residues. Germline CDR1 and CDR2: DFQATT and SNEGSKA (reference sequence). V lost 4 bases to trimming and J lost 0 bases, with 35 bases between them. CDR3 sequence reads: CSAIPYPGELVYYNGSTDTQYF. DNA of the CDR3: TGCAGTGCTATCCCCTACCCTGGAGAACTGGTCTACTACAACGGGAGCACAGATACGCAGTATTTT.

CDR3 sequence: CASSPSGLGNTGELFF. The CDR3 DNA is TGTGCCAGCAGTCCCTCGGGACTAGGGAACACCGGGGAGCTGTTTTTT. The gene calls are TRBV27 and TRBJ2-2; 8 nucleotides match TRBD2. The V segment lost 5 bases and the J segment 1 base; nucleotides outside the gene matches: 6. This CDR3 is 16 amino acids long. Germline-derived CDR1 and CDR2 are MNHEY and SMNVEV (reference sequence).

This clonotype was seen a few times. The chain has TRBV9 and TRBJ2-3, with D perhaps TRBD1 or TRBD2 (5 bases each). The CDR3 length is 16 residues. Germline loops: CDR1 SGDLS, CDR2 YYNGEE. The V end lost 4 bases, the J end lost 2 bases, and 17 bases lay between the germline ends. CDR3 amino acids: CASSIGTVPYTDTQYF. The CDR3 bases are TGTGCCAGCAGCATAGGGACCGTACCATACACAGATACGCAGTATTTT.

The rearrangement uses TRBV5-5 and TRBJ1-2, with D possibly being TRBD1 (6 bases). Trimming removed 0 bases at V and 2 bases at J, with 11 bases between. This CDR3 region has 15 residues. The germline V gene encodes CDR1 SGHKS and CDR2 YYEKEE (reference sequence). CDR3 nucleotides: TGTGCCAGCAGCTTGGGGGACATATACAACTATGGCTACACCTTC. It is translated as CASSLGDIYNYGYTF.

CDR3 bases: TGTGCCACCTTTTACCCCAGAGCCGTTACAGGGGGAGATCAGCCCCAGCATTTT. Translated: CATFYPRAVTGGDQPQHF. The genes are TRBV21-1 and TRBJ1-5; the D segment call TRBD1 is taken from the table without a DNA check. TRBV21-1 is labeled a pseudogene. CDR3 length: 18 amino acids.

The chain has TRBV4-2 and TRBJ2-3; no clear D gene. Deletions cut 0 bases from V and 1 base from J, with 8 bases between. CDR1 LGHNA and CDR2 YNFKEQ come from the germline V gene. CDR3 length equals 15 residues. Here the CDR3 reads CASSQDSAGTDTQYF. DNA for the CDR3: TGTGCCAGCAGCCAAGATTCGGCGGGCACAGATACGCAGTATTTT.

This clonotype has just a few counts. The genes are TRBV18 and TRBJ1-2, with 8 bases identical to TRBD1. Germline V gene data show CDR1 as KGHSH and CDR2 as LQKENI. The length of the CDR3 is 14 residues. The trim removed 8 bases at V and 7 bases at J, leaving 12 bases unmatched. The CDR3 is CASTEGQALSGYTF. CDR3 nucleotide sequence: TGTGCCAGCACAGAGGGACAGGCCCTCTCTGGCTACACCTTC.

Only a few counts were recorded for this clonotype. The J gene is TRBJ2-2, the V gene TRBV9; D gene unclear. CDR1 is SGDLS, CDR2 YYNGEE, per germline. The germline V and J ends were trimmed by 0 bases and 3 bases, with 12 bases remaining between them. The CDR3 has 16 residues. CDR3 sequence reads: CASSVAPSGDTGELFF. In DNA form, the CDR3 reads TGTGCCAGCAGCGTAGCCCCATCAGGTGACACCGGGGAGCTGTTTTTT.

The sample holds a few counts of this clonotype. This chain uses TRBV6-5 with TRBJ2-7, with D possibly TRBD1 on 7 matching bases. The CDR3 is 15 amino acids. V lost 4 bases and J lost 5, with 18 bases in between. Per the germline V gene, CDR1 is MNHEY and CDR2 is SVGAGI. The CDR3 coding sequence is TGTGCCAGCAGTTTATATCAGGGGGGTGGGAACGAGCAGTACTTC. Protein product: CASSLYQGGGNEQYF.

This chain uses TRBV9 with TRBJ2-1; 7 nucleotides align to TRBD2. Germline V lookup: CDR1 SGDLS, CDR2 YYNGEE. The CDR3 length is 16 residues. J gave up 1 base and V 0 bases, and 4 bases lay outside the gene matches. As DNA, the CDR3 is TGTGCCAGCAGCGTAGGTCTAGCGGTTTCCTACAATGAGCAGTTCTTC. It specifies CASSVGLAVSYNEQFF.

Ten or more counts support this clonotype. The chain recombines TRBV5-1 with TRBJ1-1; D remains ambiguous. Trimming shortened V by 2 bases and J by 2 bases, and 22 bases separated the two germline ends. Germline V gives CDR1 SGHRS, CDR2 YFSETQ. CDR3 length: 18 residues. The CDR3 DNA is TGCGCCAGCAGCTTAAGGTTCGGCGGTTATGGCCGCAACACTGAAGCTTTCTTT. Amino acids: CASSLRFGGYGRNTEAFF. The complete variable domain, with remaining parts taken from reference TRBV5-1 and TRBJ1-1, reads KAGVTQTPRYLIKTRGQQVTLSCSPISGHRSVSWYQQTPGQGLQFLFEYFSETQRNKGNFPGRFSGRQFSNSRSEMNVSTLELGDSALYLCASSLRFGGYGRNTEAFFGQGTRLTVV.

CDR3: CSATGTGGNDRETQYF. The CDR3 nucleotides are TGCAGTGCTACTGGGACAGGGGGCAATGATAGAGAGACCCAGTACTTC. V is TRBV20-1 and J is TRBJ2-5; 12 nucleotides align to TRBD1. V lost 4 bases and J lost 4; bases outside the gene matches: 10. The CDR3 extends over 16 amino acids. The germline CDR1 and CDR2 sequences are DFQATT and SNEGSKA (reference sequence).

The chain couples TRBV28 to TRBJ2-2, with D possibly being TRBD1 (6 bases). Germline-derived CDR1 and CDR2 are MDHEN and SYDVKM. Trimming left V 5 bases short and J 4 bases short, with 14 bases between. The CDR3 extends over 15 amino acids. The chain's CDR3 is CASSLHQGFTGELFF. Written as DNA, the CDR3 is TGTGCCAGCAGTCTCCACCAGGGGTTCACCGGGGAGCTGTTTTTT.